These 5 T cell receptor beta chains were sequenced from one sample in a study of blood T cell repertoires in COVID-19. The table came from immunoSEQ multiplex PCR; TCRdb's copy has only in-frame clones and leaves some out. The top ten clones hold more than 9.5% of a sample with about 160,000 clones, 81% of them seen once. The sequenced sample was peripheral blood. These receptors were obtained from a man between 60 and 75 years old with active or convalescent COVID-19.

The chain carries TRBV4-1 and TRBJ1-3; no definite D call. V shed 0 bases and J shed 0 bases, with 6 bases lying between them. Germline-derived CDR1 and CDR2 are MGHRA and YSYEKL. The CDR3 is 15 residues long. CDR3 sequence: CASSQDIPSGNTIYF. CDR3 nucleotides: TGCGCCAGCAGCCAAGATATCCCCTCTGGAAACACCATATATTTT.

The chain uses TRBV2 and TRBJ1-1; TRBD1 matches at 9 bases. This CDR3 region has 15 residues. J lost 5 bases, V lost 8 bases, and 12 bases had no gene match. Germline CDR1 is SNHLY and CDR2 is FYNNEI. The CDR3 loop is CASLGQGGGYTEAFF. The CDR3 DNA is TGTGCCAGCTTGGGACAGGGAGGGGGTTATACTGAAGCTTTCTTT.

This chain links TRBV2 with TRBJ2-2; D ambiguous. CDR1 is SNHLY, CDR2 FYNNEI, per germline. The V and J ends lost 8 bases and 4 bases respectively, with 11 bases between them. The length of the CDR3 is 13 residues. The CDR3 spells CASDRLGTGELFF. The CDR3 DNA reads as TGTGCCAGCGACCGACTGGGCACCGGGGAGCTGTTTTTT.

The V gene is TRBV18, the J gene TRBJ2-1, with no clear D. Germline V gene sequence: CDR1 KGHSH, CDR2 LQKENI. Trimming cost V 3 bases and J 4 bases, with 7 bases left between them. This CDR3 is built from 13 residues. The CDR3: CASSPPTYNEQFF. CDR3 bases: TGTGCCAGCTCACCGCCGACATACAATGAGCAGTTCTTC.

The V call is TRBV5-4, the J call TRBJ1-2; TRBD1 might be the D (6 bases). V was clipped by 0 bases and J by 10 bases, with 16 bases between them. The CDR3 has 14 amino acids. The germline V gene has CDR1 SGHNT and CDR2 YYREEE (reference sequence). The CDR3 here is CASSLETGLSDYTF. The CDR3 nucleotides are TGTGCCAGCAGCTTGGAGACAGGTTTGTCAGACTACACCTTC.